The 18 T cell receptor beta chains below were found in one sample sequenced in a study of post-analysis software for immune sequencing data. Study-wide findings and caveats: Higher frequency in patients than in controls was seen for roughly 5 TRBV segments, with TRBV5-6, TRBV5-1 and TRBV20-1 among them.

These receptors lack a known antigen. Every TCR beta cDNA library bore unique molecular identifiers. TCRdb called the PCR reads again in MiXCR, with one record for every CDR3 protein. The sample contains about half a million distinct CDR3 sequences, roughly 34% of which appear only once. Sequencing was carried out using blood. All receptors come from a girl aged 2 to 17 with multiple sclerosis.

The chain combines TRBV20-1 with TRBJ2-7; no clear D. Trimming shortened V by 5 bases and J by 6 bases, and 14 bases separated the two germline ends. CDR1 and CDR2 from the germline V gene are DFQATT and SNEGSKA (reference sequence). CDR3 size: 12 residues. CDR3 sequence: CSASPDEAEQYF. CDR3 DNA: TGCAGTGCTTCCCCAGACGAGGCCGAGCAGTACTTC.

Here the CDR3 DNA reads TGTGCCATCAGTCCAGGGGGTGGGGGCTCCTACGAGCAGTACTTC. Its translation: CAISPGGGGSYEQYF. V and J are TRBV10-3 and TRBJ2-7, with 7 bases that match TRBD1. The CDR3 runs to 15 residues. Looked up from germline, CDR1 is ENHRY and CDR2 is SYGVKD. Trimming at V came to 5 bases and at J to 0 bases, leaving 7 bases not matched to a gene.

The chain combines TRBV5-1 with TRBJ2-5, with D hard to call. The CDR3 is made up of 14 amino acids. The germline gives CDR1 SGHRS, CDR2 YFSETQ. V gave up 0 bases and J gave up 1 base, with 7 bases separating them. In DNA, the CDR3 is TGCGCCAGCAGCTTGGATAACAGCCAAGAGACCCAGTACTTC. Translating gives CASSLDNSQETQYF.

This clonotype was seen repeatedly, ten times or more. This chain joins TRBV12-3 or TRBV12-4 and TRBJ2-3; no reliable D call. The CDR3 runs to 11 residues. V lost 7 bases, J lost 1 base, and 3 bases lay in between. The CDR3: CASTRTDTQYF. The CDR3 DNA follows: TGTGCCAGCACCCGCACAGATACGCAGTATTTT.

The chain recombines TRBV7-8 with TRBJ2-5; TRBD2 matches 13 bases. The CDR3 is 16 residues long. V was pared by 4 bases and J by 5 bases, with 7 bases of the junction left unmatched. Germline V lookup: CDR1 SGHVS, CDR2 FQNEAQ. CDR3 residues: CASSYTSGGAWETQYF. CDR3 in DNA: TGTGCCAGCAGCTATACTAGCGGGGGGGCCTGGGAGACCCAGTACTTC.

This clonotype was found a few times. DNA for the CDR3: TGTGCCAGCAGTTATTCCTTCGGGTCGCAGTATTTT. This sequence encodes CASSYSFGSQYF. The chain joins TRBV6-5 to TRBJ2-3; no reliable D call. Deletions cut 3 bases from V and 10 bases from J, with 11 bases between. This CDR3 comprises 12 residues. Germline V lookup: CDR1 MNHEY, CDR2 SVGAGI.

The gene calls are TRBV4-1 and TRBJ2-5; no definite D call. The germline V gene has CDR1 MGHRA and CDR2 YSYEKL. The ends were cut back, 0 bases at V and 4 bases at J, with 3 bases in the middle. The CDR3 is 12 residues long. The CDR3 region is CASSQDLETQYF. CDR3 DNA sequence: TGCGCCAGCAGCCAAGACTTAGAGACCCAGTACTTC.

This chain connects TRBV18 to TRBJ1-5; D is uncertain. V lost 4 bases and J lost 5, with 15 bases in between. CDR3 length: 15 residues. Per germline, CDR1 KGHSH and CDR2 LQKENI. The CDR3 DNA sequence: TGTGCCAGCTCACTACTCGGCAGGCTTGATCAGCCCCAGCATTTT. Residues: CASSLLGRLDQPQHF. The whole variable domain, remainder taken from reference TRBV18 and TRBJ1-5, is NAGVMQNPRHLVRRRGQEARLRCSPMKGHSHVYWYRQLPEEGLKFMVYLQKENIIDESGMPKERFSAEFPKEGPSILRIQQVVRGDSAAYFCASSLLGRLDQPQHFGDGTRLSIL.

This chain uses TRBV9 with TRBJ2-3; D may be TRBD1 (5 bases). CDR3 length: 15 residues. Germline lookup yields CDR1 SGDLS and CDR2 YYNGEE. V was shortened by 7 bases and J by 4 bases, with 19 bases between the two germline ends. The CDR3 sequence is CASSLRAVDPDTQYF. Written as DNA, the CDR3 is TGTGCCAGCTCTCTCAGGGCGGTTGACCCAGATACGCAGTATTTT.

This clonotype was detected a few times. This chain joins TRBV7-9 and TRBJ2-1; 10 positions agree with TRBD2. Germline CDR1 and CDR2: SEHNR and FQNEAQ (reference sequence). The CDR3 loop spans 15 amino acids. After removal of 5 bases from V and 5 bases from J, the junction contained 6 bases not matched to a gene. CDR3 nucleotide sequence: TGTGCCAGCAGCGTAACTAGCGGGGTACACAATGAGCAGTTCTTC. This encodes CASSVTSGVHNEQFF.

V gene TRBV12-3 or TRBV12-4 combines with J gene TRBJ1-4; 7 nucleotides match TRBD1. The CDR3 spans 14 residues. The V segment lost 3 bases and the J segment 10 bases; nucleotides outside the gene matches: 8. The CDR3 coding sequence is TGTGCCAGCAGTTTGACAGGGAACAGTGGAAAACTGTTTTTT. This sequence encodes CASSLTGNSGKLFF.

This clonotype showed up just a few times. This chain joins TRBV20-1 and TRBJ2-3, with TRBD2 identical over 8 bases. V shed 5 bases, J shed 1 base, and the junction held 2 bases outside the gene matches. This CDR3 has 13 amino acids. Germline lookup yields CDR1 DFQATT and CDR2 SNEGSKA (reference sequence). CDR3 in amino acids: CSASAGGTDTQYF. In nucleotides, the CDR3 is TGCAGTGCTTCAGCGGGGGGCACAGATACGCAGTATTTT.

The rearrangement links TRBV27 to TRBJ1-6; TRBD1 might be the D (6 bases). The CDR3 spans 15 residues. V lost 4 bases and J lost 8, with 15 bases in between. Germline V CDR1 and CDR2: MNHEY, SMNVEV (reference sequence). The CDR3 sequence is CASSYRDVRDSPLHF. Written as DNA, the CDR3 is TGTGCCAGCAGTTACAGGGACGTTCGAGATTCACCCCTCCACTTT.

The V gene is TRBV6-5, the J gene TRBJ2-4; the match to TRBD1 covers 10 bases. The trim removed 0 bases at V and 7 bases at J, leaving 3 bases unmatched. Per germline, CDR1 MNHEY and CDR2 SVGAGI. The CDR3 runs to 15 residues. This chain's CDR3 is CASSYSSGQGNIQYF. The DNA for the CDR3 is TGTGCCAGCAGTTACTCATCGGGACAGGGGAACATTCAGTACTTC.

Only a few counts were recorded for this clonotype. The V gene is TRBV6-6, the J gene TRBJ1-2; D is undetermined. The CDR3 consists of 15 residues. Trimming took 0 bases from V and 4 from J, leaving 12 bases between them. Germline V lookup: CDR1 MNHNY, CDR2 SVGAGI (reference sequence). The CDR3 DNA is TGTGCCAGCAGTTACTCGAATACCCGGACCTATGGCTACACCTTC. As protein: CASSYSNTRTYGYTF.

V gene TRBV20-1 combines with J gene TRBJ1-2; D ambiguous. Trimming removed 0 bases at V and 6 bases at J, with 11 bases between. CDR3 length: 13 residues. Germline V gives CDR1 DFQATT, CDR2 SNEGSKA (reference sequence). CDR3 nucleotide sequence: TGCAGTGCTAGAGATGGGTCGGAAAATGGCTACACCTTC. It translates to CSARDGSENGYTF.

Only a few counts were recorded for this clonotype. CDR3 loop: CASSQGPSGRYNEQFF. CDR3 DNA sequence: TGTGCCAGCAGCCAAGGTCCTAGCGGGAGATACAATGAGCAGTTCTTC. The chain combines TRBV3-1 with TRBJ2-1; 10 bases agree with TRBD2. This CDR3 is 16 amino acids long. Germline V gives CDR1 LGHDT, CDR2 YNNKEL (reference sequence). The V and J ends lost 1 base and 4 bases, in that order; junction bases with no gene match: 4.

The chain links TRBV7-9 to TRBJ1-4, with TRBD1 identical over 9 bases. The CDR3 is made up of 16 amino acids. The ends lost 6 bases at V and 0 bases at J; junction bases unmatched: 5. CDR1 SEHNR and CDR2 FQNEAQ come from the germline V gene (reference sequence). CDR3 DNA sequence: TGTGCCAGCAGATCGGGACAGGGTGCAACTAATGAAAAACTGTTTTTT. This encodes CASRSGQGATNEKLFF.